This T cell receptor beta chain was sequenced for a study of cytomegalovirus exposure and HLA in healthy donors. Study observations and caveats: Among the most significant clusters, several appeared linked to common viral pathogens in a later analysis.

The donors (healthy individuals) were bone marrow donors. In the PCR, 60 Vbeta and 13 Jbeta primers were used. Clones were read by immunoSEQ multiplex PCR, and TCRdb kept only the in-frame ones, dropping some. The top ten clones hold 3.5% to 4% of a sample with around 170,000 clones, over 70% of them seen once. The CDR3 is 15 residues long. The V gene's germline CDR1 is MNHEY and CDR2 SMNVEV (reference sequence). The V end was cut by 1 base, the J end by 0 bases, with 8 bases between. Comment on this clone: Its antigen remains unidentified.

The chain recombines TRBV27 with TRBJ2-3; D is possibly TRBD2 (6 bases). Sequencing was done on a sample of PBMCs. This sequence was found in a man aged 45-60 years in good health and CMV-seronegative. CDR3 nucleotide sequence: TGTGCCAGCAGTTTATGGGCGGGGAGCACAGATACGCAGTATTTT. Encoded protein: CASSLWAGSTDTQYF.